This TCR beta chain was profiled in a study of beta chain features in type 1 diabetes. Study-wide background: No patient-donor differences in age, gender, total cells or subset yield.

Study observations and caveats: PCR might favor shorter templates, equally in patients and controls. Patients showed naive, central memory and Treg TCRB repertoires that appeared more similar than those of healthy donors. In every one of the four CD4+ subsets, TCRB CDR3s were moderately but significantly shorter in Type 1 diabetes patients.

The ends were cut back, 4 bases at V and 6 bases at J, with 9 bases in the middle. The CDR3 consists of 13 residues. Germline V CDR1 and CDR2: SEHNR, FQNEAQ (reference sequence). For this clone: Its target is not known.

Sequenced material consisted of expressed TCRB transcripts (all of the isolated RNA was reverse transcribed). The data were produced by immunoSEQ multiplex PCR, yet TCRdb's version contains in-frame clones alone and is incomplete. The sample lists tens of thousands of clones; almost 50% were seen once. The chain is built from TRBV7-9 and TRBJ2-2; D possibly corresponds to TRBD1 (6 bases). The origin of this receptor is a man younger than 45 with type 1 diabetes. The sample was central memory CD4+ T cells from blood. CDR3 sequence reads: CASSSSGAGELFF. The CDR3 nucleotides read TGTGCCAGCAGCTCCTCAGGGGCCGGGGAGCTGTTTTTT.